These T cell receptor beta chains were read from a single sample in a study of human CD8 memory T cell subsets. Reanalyzing the 5' RACE reads, TCRdb keeps one entry per CDR3 protein, without DNA. The sample data list about 3,200 distinct CDR3 sequences. The sample comprised CD8+ T cells from PBMCs. Every receptor here comes from a human donor in good health. Each CDR3 is given with its conserved first and last residue. Each record gives: clone size, J gene, V gene, CDR3 protein. Size tells how often a clone was seen (once, few, many) or the class of an expanded clone, and some rows leave it out.

abundance: .
j_gene: TRBJ2-2
v_gene: TRBV9
CDR3aa: CASTPHDDTGELFF

abundance: medium-sized
j_gene: TRBJ1-1
v_gene: TRBV27
CDR3aa: CASSLLRENTEAFF

abundance: .
j_gene: TRBJ2-7
v_gene: TRBV19
CDR3aa: CASSARLAGYYEQYF

abundance: .
j_gene: TRBJ1-2
v_gene: TRBV29-1
CDR3aa: CSVEGLNYGYTF

abundance: medium-sized
j_gene: TRBJ1-5
v_gene: TRBV24-1
CDR3aa: CATSDLGANQPQHF

abundance: .
j_gene: TRBJ2-7
v_gene: TRBV5-1
CDR3aa: CASSLSGPTKFSSYEQYF

abundance: medium-sized
j_gene: TRBJ1-6
v_gene: TRBV5-6
CDR3aa: CASSPGTGARLFHDESNSPLHF

abundance: .
j_gene: TRBJ2-5
v_gene: TRBV28
CDR3aa: CASSYLAAQETQYF

abundance: medium-sized
j_gene: TRBJ1-1
v_gene: TRBV20-1
CDR3aa: CSASGQFNTEAFF

abundance: .
j_gene: TRBJ2-7
v_gene: TRBV6-2/TRBV6-3
CDR3aa: CASSYDSSSYEQYF

abundance: medium-sized
j_gene: TRBJ2-7
v_gene: TRBV28
CDR3aa: CASSPGTTYEQYF

abundance: .
j_gene: TRBJ2-7
v_gene: TRBV24-1
CDR3aa: CATRGLLSYEQYF

abundance: medium-sized
j_gene: TRBJ2-7
v_gene: TRBV4-1
CDR3aa: CASSQIGGSEQYF

abundance: .
j_gene: TRBJ2-1
v_gene: TRBV6-5
CDR3aa: CASSQTNNEQFF

abundance: .
j_gene: TRBJ2-3
v_gene: TRBV5-1
CDR3aa: CASSRGIGTDTQYF

abundance: .
j_gene: TRBJ1-3
v_gene: TRBV19
CDR3aa: CASSTDLSSGNTIYF

abundance: medium-sized
j_gene: TRBJ2-3
v_gene: TRBV6-2/TRBV6-3
CDR3aa: CASSLGDTQYF

abundance: medium-sized
j_gene: TRBJ2-1
v_gene: TRBV4-3
CDR3aa: CASSRKGGDEQFF

abundance: .
j_gene: TRBJ1-1
v_gene: TRBV7-6
CDR3aa: CASGWDRDSLHTEAFF

abundance: .
j_gene: TRBJ2-7
v_gene: TRBV6-1
CDR3aa: CASSDIQTSYEQYF

abundance: .
j_gene: TRBJ2-7
v_gene: TRBV11-3
CDR3aa: CASSLRIRPSEQYF

abundance: medium-sized
j_gene: TRBJ2-5
v_gene: TRBV20-1
CDR3aa: CSARPTSAQIETQYF

abundance: .
j_gene: TRBJ2-5
v_gene: TRBV28
CDR3aa: CASSKGTGAVYGETQYF

abundance: medium-sized
j_gene: TRBJ1-2
v_gene: TRBV29-1
CDR3aa: CSVIGTFPSGYTF

abundance: .
j_gene: TRBJ1-5
v_gene: TRBV6-2/TRBV6-3
CDR3aa: CASSYPRRGGNQPQHF

abundance: .
j_gene: TRBJ2-1
v_gene: TRBV7-9
CDR3aa: CASSHPDRDNEQFF

abundance: .
j_gene: TRBJ2-1
v_gene: TRBV6-2/TRBV6-3
CDR3aa: CASSVAGVSYNEQFF

abundance: medium-sized
j_gene: TRBJ2-5
v_gene: TRBV7-9
CDR3aa: CASSLMGAGAEETQYF

abundance: .
j_gene: TRBJ2-7
v_gene: TRBV12-3/TRBV12-4
CDR3aa: CASCCGPRPYEQYF

abundance: .
j_gene: TRBJ2-7
v_gene: TRBV4-1
CDR3aa: CASRSSVDEQYF

abundance: medium-sized
j_gene: TRBJ2-7
v_gene: TRBV4-2
CDR3aa: CASSQGLAGSYEQYF

abundance: .
j_gene: TRBJ2-2
v_gene: TRBV28
CDR3aa: CASSFQGQGTGELFF

abundance: .
j_gene: TRBJ2-1
v_gene: TRBV7-9
CDR3aa: CASSIEWEQFF

abundance: medium-sized
j_gene: TRBJ1-6
v_gene: TRBV13
CDR3aa: CASRGTSSYNSPLHF

abundance: .
j_gene: TRBJ2-1
v_gene: TRBV7-3
CDR3aa: CASSLVASFEQFF

abundance: medium-sized
j_gene: TRBJ1-2
v_gene: TRBV9
CDR3aa: CASSADGIFYGYTF

abundance: medium-sized
j_gene: TRBJ2-2
v_gene: TRBV7-6
CDR3aa: CASSLGAGGPGELFF

abundance: .
j_gene: TRBJ1-5
v_gene: TRBV28
CDR3aa: CASTQGEGAWRGQPQHF

abundance: medium-sized
j_gene: TRBJ1-5
v_gene: TRBV7-8
CDR3aa: CASRRGADYNQPQHF

abundance: .
j_gene: TRBJ2-1
v_gene: TRBV5-1
CDR3aa: CASSLGTNSQKQFF

abundance: .
j_gene: TRBJ1-1
v_gene: TRBV9
CDR3aa: CASSVGELGTEAFF

abundance: large
j_gene: TRBJ2-7
v_gene: TRBV29-1
CDR3aa: CSVEYLDQGTVTNEQYF

abundance: medium-sized
j_gene: TRBJ2-2
v_gene: TRBV5-6
CDR3aa: CASSSLLFRRLNTGELFF

abundance: .
j_gene: TRBJ2-3
v_gene: TRBV6-2/TRBV6-3
CDR3aa: CASSYVRGVTDTQYF

abundance: medium-sized
j_gene: TRBJ2-2
v_gene: TRBV24-1
CDR3aa: CATSDGREAGELFF

abundance: .
j_gene: TRBJ2-7
v_gene: TRBV6-2/TRBV6-3
CDR3aa: CASSPGSSGSDEQYF

abundance: .
j_gene: TRBJ2-1
v_gene: TRBV11-2
CDR3aa: CASSLRGGSYNEQFF

abundance: .
j_gene: TRBJ2-7
v_gene: TRBV2
CDR3aa: CASSEARAGLSYEQYF

abundance: medium-sized
j_gene: TRBJ2-3
v_gene: TRBV7-9
CDR3aa: CASSFDWGTDTQYF

abundance: medium-sized
j_gene: TRBJ1-1
v_gene: TRBV20-1
CDR3aa: CSAKYTGGVSEAFF

abundance: .
j_gene: TRBJ2-1
v_gene: TRBV20-1
CDR3aa: CSARYIQGAAYNEQFF

abundance: .
j_gene: TRBJ2-1
v_gene: TRBV6-6
CDR3aa: CASSYGTSYNEQFF

abundance: medium-sized
j_gene: TRBJ1-6
v_gene: TRBV2
CDR3aa: CASSVGSSYNSPLHF